These 15 T cell receptor beta chains originate from one sample sequenced in a study of blood T cell repertoires in COVID-19. This table comes from immunoSEQ multiplex PCR, and its TCRdb copy is limited to in-frame clones, with some not included. Counted here are some 520,000 clones, approximately 92% occurring once; the ten biggest clones make up 0.8% to 0.9%. Sequencing was done on a sample of peripheral blood. Every receptor here comes from a man aged 18 to 30 with COVID-19, enrolled during active disease.

The CDR3 protein is CASSATRYNEQFF. The CDR3 DNA sequence: TGTGCCAGCAGTGCGACACGATACAATGAGCAGTTCTTC. V and J are TRBV2 and TRBJ2-1; D remains unclear. Trimming shortened V by 4 bases and J by 4 bases, and 8 bases separated the two germline ends. Germline assignment: CDR1 SNHLY and CDR2 FYNNEI. The CDR3 runs to 13 residues. The full variable domain, in which reference TRBV2 and TRBJ2-1 provide the parts outside the CDR3, is EPEVTQTPSHQVTQMGQEVILRCVPISNHLYFYWYRQILGQKVEFLVSFYNNEISEKSEIFDDQFSVERPDGSNFTLKIRSTKLEDSAMYFCASSATRYNEQFFGPGTRLTVL.

The rearrangement joins TRBV7-6 to TRBJ2-2; no definite D call. The CDR3 runs 15 residues. V was clipped by 5 bases and J by 8 bases, with 18 bases between them. Per germline, CDR1 SGHVS and CDR2 FNYEAQ. The DNA for the CDR3 is TGTGCCAGCAGCGCGAAAGATGCCTACGCGGGGGAGCTGTTTTTT. Protein: CASSAKDAYAGELFF. The variable domain in full, completed from reference TRBV7-6 and TRBJ2-2, reads GAGVSQSPRYKVTKRGQDVALRCDPISGHVSLYWYRQALGQGPEFLTYFNYEAQQDKSGLPNDRFSAERPEGSISTLTIQRTEQRDSAMYRCASSAKDAYAGELFFGEGSRLTVL.

This clone was found once. The chain joins TRBV12-3 or TRBV12-4 to TRBJ2-7, with D unclear. Trimming pared 6 bases from V and 6 bases from J, leaving 9 bases between. The CDR3 runs 11 residues. The CDR3 DNA sequence: TGTGCCAGCAGGATGTCGGGCGAGCAGTACTTC. This translates into CASRMSGEQYF.

The chain combines TRBV7-3 with TRBJ2-1; maybe TRBD2 (5 bases). With 0 bases removed from V and 4 bases from J, the gap between germline ends came to 10 bases. Per the germline V gene, CDR1 is SGHTA and CDR2 is FQGTGA. The length of the CDR3 is 15 residues. The CDR3 sequence: CASSLTTGSYNEQFF. CDR3 nucleotides: TGTGCCAGCAGCTTAACGACGGGGAGTTACAATGAGCAGTTCTTC.

The chain couples TRBV9 to TRBJ1-1; a weak D match, TRBD1 (5 bases). The V end lost 5 bases, the J end lost 3 bases, and 14 bases lay between the germline ends. CDR3 length: 14 amino acids. Germline CDR1 is SGDLS and CDR2 is YYNGEE. Written as DNA, the CDR3 is TGTGCCAGCAGGATCGAGGGAGGGGACACTGAAGCTTTCTTT. Protein sequence: CASRIEGGDTEAFF. Full variable domain (rest looked up from reference TRBV9 and TRBJ1-1): DSGVTQTPKHLITATGQRVTLRCSPRSGDLSVYWYQQSLDQGLQFLIQYYNGEERAKGNILERFSAQQFPDLHSELNLSSLELGDSALYFCASRIEGGDTEAFFGQGTRLTVV.

This clone was found once. This chain uses TRBV4-1 with TRBJ2-4, with 7 bases that match TRBD2. Germline V gene sequence: CDR1 MGHRA, CDR2 YSYEKL. This CDR3 region has 16 residues. With V trimmed by 0 bases and J by 8 bases, 10 bases remained unmatched. CDR3 sequence: CASSQDHWGRGDIQYF. CDR3 DNA: TGCGCCAGCAGCCAAGATCATTGGGGCCGGGGGGACATTCAGTACTTC.

The chain is built from TRBV10-2 and TRBJ2-2, with 11 bases fitting TRBD2. Germline assignment: CDR1 WSHSY and CDR2 SAAADI. Losses at the gene ends were 7 bases for V and 2 bases for J; bases not matched to a gene: 9. The CDR3 totals 17 residues. Here the CDR3 DNA reads TGCGCCAGCATCTCCCATAGCGGGGGGGCCAACACCGGGGAGCTGTTTTTT. Its translation: CASISHSGGANTGELFF.

The V call is TRBV5-4, the J call TRBJ1-5; TRBD1 is a possible D gene (5 bases). CDR1 and CDR2 (germline): SGHNT, YYREEE (reference sequence). The CDR3 is made up of 16 amino acids. Trimming shortened V by 0 bases and J by 2 bases, and 12 bases separated the two germline ends. CDR3 sequence: CASSLGGGGGNQPQHF. In nucleotides, the CDR3 is TGTGCCAGCAGCTTGGGGGGCGGAGGGGGCAATCAGCCCCAGCATTTT.

The rearrangement joins TRBV7-9 to TRBJ1-1, with D tentatively TRBD1 (6 bases). The CDR3 runs 14 residues. Trimming pared 1 base from V and 4 bases from J, leaving 10 bases between. Germline V gene lookup returns CDR1 SEHNR and CDR2 FQNEAQ (reference sequence). In DNA form, the CDR3 reads TGTGCCAGCAGCTTAGGGGGGCTGAGCACTGAAGCTTTCTTT. It specifies CASSLGGLSTEAFF.

In this sample, this clone turned up once. The V call is TRBV9, the J call TRBJ1-5; possible D gene TRBD1, 5 bases. The CDR3 totals 15 residues. Germline V gene data show CDR1 as SGDLS and CDR2 as YYNGEE. The V and J ends lost 4 bases and 4 bases respectively, with 15 bases between them. CDR3 sequence: CASSPRRGTNQPQHF. As DNA, the CDR3 is TGTGCCAGCAGCCCCCGGCGAGGGACTAATCAGCCCCAGCATTTT.

This rearrangement joins TRBV7-3 to TRBJ1-6; D not certain. Germline values: CDR1 SGHTA, CDR2 FQGTGA. The CDR3 has 13 amino acids. V dropped 4 bases and J dropped 7 bases, with 8 bases sitting between them. The CDR3 coding sequence is TGTGCCAGCAGCTCATACTTCAATTCACCCCTCCACTTT. Amino acids: CASSSYFNSPLHF. Looking up the rest from reference TRBV7-3 and TRBJ1-6 gives the full variable domain: GAGVSQTPSNKVTEKGKYVELRCDPISGHTALYWYRQSLGQGPEFLIYFQGTGAADDSGLPNDRFFAVRPEGSVSTLKIQRTERGDSAVYLCASSSYFNSPLHFGNGTRLTVT.

This chain connects TRBV10-1 to TRBJ2-1; D is possibly TRBD1 (6 bases). The germline gives CDR1 WNHNN, CDR2 SYGVQD (reference sequence). Trimming took 0 bases from V and 4 from J, leaving 10 bases between them. This CDR3 is built from 15 residues. CDR3 in amino acids: CASSESGRGYNEQFF. As DNA, the CDR3 is TGCGCCAGCAGTGAGTCCGGCAGGGGATACAATGAGCAGTTCTTC.

The sample holds one count of this clone. CDR3 residues: CATSVSAYTGELFF. The DNA for the CDR3 is TGTGCCACCAGTGTTAGTGCTTACACCGGGGAGCTGTTTTTT. The chain combines TRBV24-1 with TRBJ2-2; D is unresolved. Trimming took off 5 bases at V and 3 bases at J, with 9 bases between the two ends. Germline V gives CDR1 KGHDR, CDR2 SFDVKD. The CDR3 totals 14 residues.

This chain connects TRBV5-1 to TRBJ2-5; D might be TRBD1 (5 bases). The ends were cut back, 2 bases at V and 5 bases at J, with 10 bases in the middle. CDR1 is SGHRS and CDR2 is YFSETQ in the germline V gene. The CDR3 is 13 amino acids. For the CDR3, the DNA is TGCGCCAGCAGCTTAGGGGTATCGGAGACCCAGTACTTC. This sequence encodes CASSLGVSETQYF.

CDR3: CASTPPPRGNEQYF. The CDR3 DNA is TGTGCCAGCACCCCCCCGCCGAGAGGGAACGAGCAGTACTTC. The rearrangement joins TRBV2 to TRBJ2-7, with a weak D call TRBD2 (5 bases). V shed 7 bases and J shed 5 bases, with 18 bases lying between them. The CDR3 is made up of 14 amino acids. Germline CDR1 SNHLY, CDR2 FYNNEI. The full variable domain, completed using reference TRBV2 and TRBJ2-7, is EPEVTQTPSHQVTQMGQEVILRCVPISNHLYFYWYRQILGQKVEFLVSFYNNEISEKSEIFDDQFSVERPDGSNFTLKIRSTKLEDSAMYFCASTPPPRGNEQYFGPGTRLTVT.